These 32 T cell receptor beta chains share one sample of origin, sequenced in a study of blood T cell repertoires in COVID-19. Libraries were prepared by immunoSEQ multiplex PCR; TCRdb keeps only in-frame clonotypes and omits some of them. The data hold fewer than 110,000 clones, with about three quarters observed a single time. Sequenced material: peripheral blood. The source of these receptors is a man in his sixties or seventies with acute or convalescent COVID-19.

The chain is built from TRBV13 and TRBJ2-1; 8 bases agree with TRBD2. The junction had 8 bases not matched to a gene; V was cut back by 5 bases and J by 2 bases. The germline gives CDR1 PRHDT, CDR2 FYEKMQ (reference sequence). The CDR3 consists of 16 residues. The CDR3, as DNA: TGTGCCAGCAGCCTGAGGAAAGCGGGGGCCTACAATGAGCAGTTCTTC. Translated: CASSLRKAGAYNEQFF.

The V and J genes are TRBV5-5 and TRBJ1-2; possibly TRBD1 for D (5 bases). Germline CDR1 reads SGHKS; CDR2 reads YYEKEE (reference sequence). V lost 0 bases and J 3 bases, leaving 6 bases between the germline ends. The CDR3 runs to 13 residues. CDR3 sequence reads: CASSLARDYGYTF. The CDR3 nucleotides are TGTGCCAGCAGCTTGGCCAGGGACTATGGCTACACCTTC.

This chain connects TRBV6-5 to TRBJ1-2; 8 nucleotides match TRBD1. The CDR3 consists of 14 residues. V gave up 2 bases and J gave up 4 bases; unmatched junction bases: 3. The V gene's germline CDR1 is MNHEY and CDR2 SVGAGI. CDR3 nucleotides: TGTGCCAGCAGTTACGGGACAGGAGCCTATGGCTACACCTTC. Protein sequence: CASSYGTGAYGYTF.

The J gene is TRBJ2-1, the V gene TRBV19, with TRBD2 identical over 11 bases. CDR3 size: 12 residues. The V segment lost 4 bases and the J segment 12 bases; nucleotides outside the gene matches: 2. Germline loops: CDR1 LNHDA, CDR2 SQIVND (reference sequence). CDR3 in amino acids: CASSNLAGGQFF. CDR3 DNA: TGTGCCAGTAGTAATCTAGCGGGGGGGCAGTTCTTC.

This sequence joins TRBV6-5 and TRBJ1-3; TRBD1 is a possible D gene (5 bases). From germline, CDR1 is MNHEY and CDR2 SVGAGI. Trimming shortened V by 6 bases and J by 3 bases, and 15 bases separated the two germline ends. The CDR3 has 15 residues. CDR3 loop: CASSPVGGGGNTIYF. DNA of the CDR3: TGTGCCAGCAGCCCGGTGGGGGGTGGTGGAAACACCATATATTTT.

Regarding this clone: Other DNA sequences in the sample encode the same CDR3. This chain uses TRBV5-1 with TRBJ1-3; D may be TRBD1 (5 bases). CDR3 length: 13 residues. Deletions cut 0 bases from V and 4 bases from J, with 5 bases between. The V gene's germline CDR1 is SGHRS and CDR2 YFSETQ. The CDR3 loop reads CASSLGQGNTIYF. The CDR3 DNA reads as TGCGCCAGCAGCTTGGGACAGGGAAACACCATATATTTT.

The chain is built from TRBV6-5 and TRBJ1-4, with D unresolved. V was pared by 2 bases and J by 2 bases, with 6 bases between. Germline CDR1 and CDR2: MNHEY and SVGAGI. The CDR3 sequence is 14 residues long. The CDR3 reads CASSYRETNEKLFF. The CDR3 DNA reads TGTGCCAGCAGTTACAGGGAGACTAATGAAAAACTGTTTTTT.

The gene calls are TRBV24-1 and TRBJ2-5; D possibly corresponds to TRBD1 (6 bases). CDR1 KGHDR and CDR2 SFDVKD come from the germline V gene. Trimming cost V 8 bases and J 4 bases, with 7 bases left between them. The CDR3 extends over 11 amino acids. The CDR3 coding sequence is TGTGCCACCATCAGGGGAGAGACCCAGTACTTC. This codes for CATIRGETQYF.

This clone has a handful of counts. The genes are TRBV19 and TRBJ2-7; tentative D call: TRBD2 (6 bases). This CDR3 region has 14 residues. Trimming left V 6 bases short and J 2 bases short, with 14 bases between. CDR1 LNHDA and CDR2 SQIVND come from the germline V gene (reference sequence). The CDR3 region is CASSLRGTTYEQYF. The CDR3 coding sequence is TGTGCCAGTAGCCTTCGGGGGACCACCTACGAGCAGTACTTC. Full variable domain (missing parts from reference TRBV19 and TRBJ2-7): DGGITQSPKYLFRKEGQNVTLSCEQNLNHDAMYWYRQDPGQGLRLIYYSQIVNDFQKGDIAEGYSVSREKKESFPLTVTSAQKNPTAFYLCASSLRGTTYEQYFGPGTRLTVT.

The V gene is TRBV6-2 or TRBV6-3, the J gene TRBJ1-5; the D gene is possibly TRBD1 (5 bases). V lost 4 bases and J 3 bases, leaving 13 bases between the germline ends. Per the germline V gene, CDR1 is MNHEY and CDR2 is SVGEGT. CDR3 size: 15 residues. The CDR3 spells CASSSRGEANQPQHF. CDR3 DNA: TGTGCCAGCAGTTCTCGAGGGGAGGCCAATCAGCCCCAGCATTTT.

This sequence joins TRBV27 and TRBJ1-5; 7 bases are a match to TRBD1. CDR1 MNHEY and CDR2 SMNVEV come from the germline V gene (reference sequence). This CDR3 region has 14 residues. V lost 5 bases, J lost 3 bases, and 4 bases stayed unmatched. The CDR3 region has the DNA TGTGCCAGCAGTGTGGACAGGTTCAATCAGCCCCAGCATTTT. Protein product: CASSVDRFNQPQHF.

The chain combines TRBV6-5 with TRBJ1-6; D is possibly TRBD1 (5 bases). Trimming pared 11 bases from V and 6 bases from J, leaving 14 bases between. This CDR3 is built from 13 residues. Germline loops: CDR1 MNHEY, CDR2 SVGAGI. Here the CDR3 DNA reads TGTGCCGCCCAGGGTGCCTCTAATTCACCCCTCCACTTT. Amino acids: CAAQGASNSPLHF.

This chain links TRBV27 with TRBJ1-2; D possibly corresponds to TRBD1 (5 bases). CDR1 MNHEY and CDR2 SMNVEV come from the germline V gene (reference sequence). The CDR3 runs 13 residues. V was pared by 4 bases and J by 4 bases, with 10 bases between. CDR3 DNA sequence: TGTGCCAGCAGTTCCCTCGACAGCTATGGCTACACCTTC. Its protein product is CASSSLDSYGYTF.

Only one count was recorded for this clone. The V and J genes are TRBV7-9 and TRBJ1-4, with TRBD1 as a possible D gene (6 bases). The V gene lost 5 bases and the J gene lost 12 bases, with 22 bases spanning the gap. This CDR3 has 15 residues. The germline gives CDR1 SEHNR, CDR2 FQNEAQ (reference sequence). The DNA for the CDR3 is TGTGCCAGCAGCGACCCGGGACAACTAGGTCAAGAACTGTTTTTT. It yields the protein CASSDPGQLGQELFF.

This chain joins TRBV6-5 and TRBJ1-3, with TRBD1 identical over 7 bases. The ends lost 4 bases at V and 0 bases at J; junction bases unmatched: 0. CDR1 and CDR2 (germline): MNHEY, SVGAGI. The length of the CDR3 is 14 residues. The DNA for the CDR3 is TGTGCCAGCAGTTCAGGGGGCTCTGGAAACACCATATATTTT. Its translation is CASSSGGSGNTIYF.

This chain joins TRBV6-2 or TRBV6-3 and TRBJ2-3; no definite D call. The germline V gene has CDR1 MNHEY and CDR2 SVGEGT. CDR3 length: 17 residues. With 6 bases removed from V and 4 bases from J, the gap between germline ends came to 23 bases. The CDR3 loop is CASSPPRMDFGPDTQYF. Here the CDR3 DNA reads TGTGCCAGCAGCCCACCCAGGATGGATTTCGGCCCAGATACGCAGTATTTT.

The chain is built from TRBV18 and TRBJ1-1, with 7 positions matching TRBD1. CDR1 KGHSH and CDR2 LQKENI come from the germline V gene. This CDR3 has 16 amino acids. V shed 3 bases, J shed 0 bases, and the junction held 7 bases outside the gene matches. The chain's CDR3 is CASSPGKDRMNTEAFF. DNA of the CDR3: TGTGCCAGCTCACCGGGTAAGGACAGGATGAACACTGAAGCTTTCTTT.

The CDR3 DNA sequence: TGTGCCAGCAGTCCAACAGGGGGCATGATAAACACTGAAGCTTTCTTT. Its translation: CASSPTGGMINTEAFF. The genes are TRBV6-6 and TRBJ1-1; 9 bases line up with TRBD1. The CDR3 length is 16 residues. The V segment lost 5 bases and the J segment 2 bases; nucleotides outside the gene matches: 9. Germline V lookup: CDR1 MNHNY, CDR2 SVGAGI (reference sequence).

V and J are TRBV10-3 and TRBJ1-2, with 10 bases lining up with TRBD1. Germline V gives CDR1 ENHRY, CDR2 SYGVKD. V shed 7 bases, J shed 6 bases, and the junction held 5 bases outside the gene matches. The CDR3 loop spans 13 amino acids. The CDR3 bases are TGTGCCATCATGCTGACAGGGGGCAATGGCTACACCTTC. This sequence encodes CAIMLTGGNGYTF.

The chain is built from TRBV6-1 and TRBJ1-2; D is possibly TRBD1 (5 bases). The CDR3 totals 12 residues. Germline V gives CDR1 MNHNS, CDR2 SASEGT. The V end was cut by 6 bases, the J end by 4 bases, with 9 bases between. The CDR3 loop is CASSPTGYGYTF. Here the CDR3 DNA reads TGTGCCAGCAGCCCCACAGGCTATGGCTACACCTTC.

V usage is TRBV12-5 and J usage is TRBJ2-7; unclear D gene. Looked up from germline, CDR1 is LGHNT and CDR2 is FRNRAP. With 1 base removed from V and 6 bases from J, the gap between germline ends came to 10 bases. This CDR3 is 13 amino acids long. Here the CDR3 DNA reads TGTGCTAGTGGTTTGGAGTCTCTATTCGAGCAGTACTTC. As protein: CASGLESLFEQYF.

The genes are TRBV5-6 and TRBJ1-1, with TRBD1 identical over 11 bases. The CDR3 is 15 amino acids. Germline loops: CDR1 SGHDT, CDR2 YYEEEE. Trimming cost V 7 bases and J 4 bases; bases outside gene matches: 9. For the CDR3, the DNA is TGTGCCAGCGAACAACGGGGACAGGGGGTCACTGAAGCTTTCTTT. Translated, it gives CASEQRGQGVTEAFF.

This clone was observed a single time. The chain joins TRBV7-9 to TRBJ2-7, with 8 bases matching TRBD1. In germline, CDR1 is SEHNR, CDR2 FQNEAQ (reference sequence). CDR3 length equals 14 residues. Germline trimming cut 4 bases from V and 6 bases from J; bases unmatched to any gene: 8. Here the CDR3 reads CASSSDRVGREQYF. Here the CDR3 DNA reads TGTGCCAGCAGCTCGGACAGGGTAGGACGCGAGCAGTACTTC.

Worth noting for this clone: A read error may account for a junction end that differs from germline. The CDR3 nucleotides read TGTGCTAGCAGCCCAGACAGAAACACCGGGGAGCTGTTTTTT. It yields the protein CASSPDRNTGELFF. This chain uses TRBV7-7 with TRBJ2-2; possibly TRBD1 for D (5 bases). The CDR3 is 14 residues long. The V gene's germline CDR1 is SSHAT and CDR2 FNYEAQ (reference sequence).

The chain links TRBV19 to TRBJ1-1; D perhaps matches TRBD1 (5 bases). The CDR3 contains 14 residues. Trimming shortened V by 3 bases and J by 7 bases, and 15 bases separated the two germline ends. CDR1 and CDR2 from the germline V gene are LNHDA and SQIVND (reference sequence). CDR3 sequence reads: CASSITRGKGEAFF. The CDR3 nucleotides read TGTGCCAGTAGTATTACCCGGGGGAAGGGTGAAGCTTTCTTT.

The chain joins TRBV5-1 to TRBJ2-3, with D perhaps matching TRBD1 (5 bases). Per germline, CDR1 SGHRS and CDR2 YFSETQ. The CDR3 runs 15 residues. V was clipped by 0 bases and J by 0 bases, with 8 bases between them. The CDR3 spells CASSLEGASTDTQYF. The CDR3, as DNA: TGCGCCAGCAGCTTGGAAGGGGCTAGCACAGATACGCAGTATTTT.

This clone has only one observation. CDR3 sequence: CSVVHRGWTEAFF. The CDR3 bases are TGCAGCGTGGTACACAGGGGTTGGACTGAAGCTTTCTTT. The chain couples TRBV29-1 to TRBJ1-1; 7 positions match TRBD1. The CDR3 is 13 residues long. Germline-derived CDR1 and CDR2 are SQVTM and ANQGSEA. The J segment lost 5 bases and the V segment lost 6 bases, leaving 9 bases of the junction unmatched. The full variable domain, completed using reference TRBV29-1 and TRBJ1-1, is SAVISQKPSRDICQRGTSLTIQCQVDSQVTMMFWYRQQPGQSLTLIATANQGSEATYESGFVIDKFPISRPNLTFSTLTVSNMSPEDSSIYLCSVVHRGWTEAFFGQGTRLTVV.

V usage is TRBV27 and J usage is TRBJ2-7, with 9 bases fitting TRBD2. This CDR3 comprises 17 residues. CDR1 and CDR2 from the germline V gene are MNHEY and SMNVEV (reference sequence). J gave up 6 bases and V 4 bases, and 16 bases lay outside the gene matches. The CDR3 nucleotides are TGTGCCAGCAGTTCCCGAATGGGGCATAGCGGGGGCGGCGAGCAGTACTTC. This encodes CASSSRMGHSGGGEQYF.

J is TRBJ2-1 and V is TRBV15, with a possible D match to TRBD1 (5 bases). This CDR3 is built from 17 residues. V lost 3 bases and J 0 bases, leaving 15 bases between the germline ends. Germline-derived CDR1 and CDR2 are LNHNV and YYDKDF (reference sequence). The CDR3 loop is CATSRVDSLSSYNEQFF. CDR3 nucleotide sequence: TGTGCCACCAGCAGGGTAGACAGCCTAAGCTCCTACAATGAGCAGTTCTTC. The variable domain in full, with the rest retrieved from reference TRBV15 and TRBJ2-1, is DAMVIQNPRYQVTQFGKPVTLSCSQTLNHNVMYWYQQKSSQAPKLLFHYYDKDFNNEADTPDNFQSRRPNTSFCFLDIRSPGLGDTAMYLCATSRVDSLSSYNEQFFGPGTRLTVL.

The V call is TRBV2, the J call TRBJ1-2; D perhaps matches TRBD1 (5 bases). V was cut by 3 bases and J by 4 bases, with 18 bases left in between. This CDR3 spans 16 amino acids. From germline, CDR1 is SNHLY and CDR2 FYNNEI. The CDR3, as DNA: TGTGCCAGCAGTGATGCAGGGACTTCAGGGAGCTATGGCTACACCTTC. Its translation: CASSDAGTSGSYGYTF.

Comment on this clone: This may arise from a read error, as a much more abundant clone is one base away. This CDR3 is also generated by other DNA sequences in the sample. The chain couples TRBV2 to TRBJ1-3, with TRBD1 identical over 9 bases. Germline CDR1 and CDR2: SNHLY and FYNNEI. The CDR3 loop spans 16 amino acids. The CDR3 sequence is CASSITGGALGNTIYF. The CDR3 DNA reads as TGTGCCAGCAGTATAACAGGGGGCGCCTTAGGAAATACCATATATTTT.

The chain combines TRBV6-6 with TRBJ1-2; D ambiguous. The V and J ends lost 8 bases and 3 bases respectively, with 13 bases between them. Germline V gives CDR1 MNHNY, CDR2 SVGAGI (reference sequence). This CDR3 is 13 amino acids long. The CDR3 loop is CASADEAYYGYTF. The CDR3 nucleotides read TGTGCCAGCGCCGACGAGGCCTACTATGGCTACACCTTC.